These T cell receptor beta chains were read from a single sample in a study of glioma-infiltrating T cells after dendritic cell vaccination. Generated by immunoSEQ multiplex PCR, the TCRdb table keeps only in-frame clones and is missing some. Here the sample spans 80,000 to 100,000 clones, approximately 80% being singletons. Sample: blood, taken after dendritic cell vaccination. These receptors originate from a human donor with glioblastoma. Each CDR3 is given with its conserved first and last residue. Each record gives: CDR3 DNA, CDR3 protein, clone size, D gene, J gene, V gene. D genes are given only for firm matches. The size entry is marked missing in some rows and otherwise reads once, few, many or a size class.

cdr3_nt: TGTGCCAGCAGCCCTGGAGGCAGGCCTTACAATGAGCAGTTCTTC
cdr3_aa: CASSPGGRPYNEQFF
clone_size: .
d_call: .
j_call: TRBJ2-1
v_call: TRBV5-4

cdr3_nt: TGTGCCAGCAGCTTAGGTTCCCCGGGAGGGCCAGATACGCAGTATTTT
cdr3_aa: CASSLGSPGGPDTQYF
clone_size: .
d_call: TRBD2
j_call: TRBJ2-3
v_call: TRBV7-6

cdr3_nt: TGTGCCAGCAGTCGAGGGATCCATGGCTACACCTTC
cdr3_aa: CASSRGIHGYTF
clone_size: .
d_call: .
j_call: TRBJ1-2
v_call: TRBV6-1

cdr3_nt: TGCGCCAGCAGCGAAAGGACAGGGAACACCGGGGAGCTGTTTTTT
cdr3_aa: CASSERTGNTGELFF
clone_size: .
d_call: TRBD1
j_call: TRBJ2-2
v_call: TRBV5-1

cdr3_nt: TGCGCCAGCAAGCTTGATAGTAGCACAGATACGCAGTATTTT
cdr3_aa: CASKLDSSTDTQYF
clone_size: few
d_call: .
j_call: TRBJ2-3
v_call: TRBV5-1

cdr3_nt: TGTGCCAGCAGCTTGGGGGGAGGACACGGGCAGGGCTACACCTTC
cdr3_aa: CASSLGGGHGQGYTF
clone_size: .
d_call: .
j_call: TRBJ1-2
v_call: TRBV5-5

cdr3_nt: TGTGCCTGGAGTCCCGGACACGTCGGTGAGACCCAGTACTTC
cdr3_aa: CAWSPGHVGETQYF
clone_size: .
d_call: .
j_call: TRBJ2-5
v_call: TRBV30

cdr3_nt: TGTGCCAGCAGCTTGGCTAGCGGGACTTACGAGCAGTACTTC
cdr3_aa: CASSLASGTYEQYF
clone_size: .
d_call: TRBD2
j_call: TRBJ2-7
v_call: TRBV5-8

cdr3_nt: TGCGCCAGCAGCTTGGGTGTAGGGGGCACTGAAGCTTTCTTT
cdr3_aa: CASSLGVGGTEAFF
clone_size: .
d_call: .
j_call: TRBJ1-1
v_call: TRBV5-1

cdr3_nt: TGTGCCAGCAGCTCAGGACTAGCCTGGGATGAGCAGTTCTTC
cdr3_aa: CASSSGLAWDEQFF
clone_size: once
d_call: TRBD2
j_call: TRBJ2-1
v_call: TRBV7-3

cdr3_nt: TGTGCCAGCAGTGACGCTAGCGGGACCCACGAGCAGTACTTC
cdr3_aa: CASSDASGTHEQYF
clone_size: .
d_call: TRBD2
j_call: TRBJ2-7
v_call: TRBV2

cdr3_nt: TGTGCCAGCAGTTACACGCAAGGGGGGGCAGCCTATGGCTACACCTTC
cdr3_aa: CASSYTQGGAAYGYTF
clone_size: .
d_call: .
j_call: TRBJ1-2
v_call: TRBV6-6

cdr3_nt: TGTGCCAGTAGTCCTCGCAGGGGGCTAGGTGACGGCTACACCTTC
cdr3_aa: CASSPRRGLGDGYTF
clone_size: .
d_call: TRBD1
j_call: TRBJ1-2
v_call: TRBV19

cdr3_nt: TGTGCCAGTGGAGCGACAGCAGATCAGCCCCAGCATTTT
cdr3_aa: CASGATADQPQHF
clone_size: .
d_call: .
j_call: TRBJ1-5
v_call: TRBV19

cdr3_nt: TGTGCCAGTAGTATAGAACTGGACTATGGCTACACCTTC
cdr3_aa: CASSIELDYGYTF
clone_size: .
d_call: .
j_call: TRBJ1-2
v_call: TRBV19

cdr3_nt: TGTGCCAGCAGCTTAGGGAGGGGCTTCTCTGGAAACACCATATATTTT
cdr3_aa: CASSLGRGFSGNTIYF
clone_size: .
d_call: .
j_call: TRBJ1-3
v_call: TRBV7-2

cdr3_nt: TGCGCCAGCAGCTTCGGGGGGGGGACTTTTATGAACACTGAAGCTTTCTTT
cdr3_aa: CASSFGGGTFMNTEAFF
clone_size: once
d_call: .
j_call: TRBJ1-1
v_call: TRBV5-1

cdr3_nt: TGTGCCAGCAGTTCAAGACAGGGGGCCTCCTACGAGCAGTACTTC
cdr3_aa: CASSSRQGASYEQYF
clone_size: .
d_call: TRBD1
j_call: TRBJ2-7
v_call: TRBV5-4

cdr3_nt: TGTGCCAGCAGTTCCCCCAGCGGGATTACAGATACGCAGTATTTT
cdr3_aa: CASSSPSGITDTQYF
clone_size: .
d_call: TRBD2
j_call: TRBJ2-3
v_call: TRBV28

cdr3_nt: TGCGCCAGCAGCCCAGGGCACTCGAACACTGAAGCTTTCTTT
cdr3_aa: CASSPGHSNTEAFF
clone_size: .
d_call: .
j_call: TRBJ1-1
v_call: TRBV5-1